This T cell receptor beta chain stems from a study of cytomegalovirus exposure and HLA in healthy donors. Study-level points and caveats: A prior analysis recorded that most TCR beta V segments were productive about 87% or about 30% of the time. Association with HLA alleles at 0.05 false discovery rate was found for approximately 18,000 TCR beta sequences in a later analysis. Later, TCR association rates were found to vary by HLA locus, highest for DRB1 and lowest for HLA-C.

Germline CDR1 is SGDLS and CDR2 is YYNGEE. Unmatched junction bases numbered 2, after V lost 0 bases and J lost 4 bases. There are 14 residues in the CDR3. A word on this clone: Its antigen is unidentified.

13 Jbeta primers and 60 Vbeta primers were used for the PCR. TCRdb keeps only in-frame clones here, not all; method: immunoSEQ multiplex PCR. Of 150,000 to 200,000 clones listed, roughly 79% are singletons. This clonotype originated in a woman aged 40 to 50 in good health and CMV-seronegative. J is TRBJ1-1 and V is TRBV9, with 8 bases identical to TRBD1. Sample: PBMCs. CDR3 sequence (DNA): TGTGCCAGCAGCGTAGGACAGGGGAGCACTGAAGCTTTCTTT. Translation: CASSVGQGSTEAFF.